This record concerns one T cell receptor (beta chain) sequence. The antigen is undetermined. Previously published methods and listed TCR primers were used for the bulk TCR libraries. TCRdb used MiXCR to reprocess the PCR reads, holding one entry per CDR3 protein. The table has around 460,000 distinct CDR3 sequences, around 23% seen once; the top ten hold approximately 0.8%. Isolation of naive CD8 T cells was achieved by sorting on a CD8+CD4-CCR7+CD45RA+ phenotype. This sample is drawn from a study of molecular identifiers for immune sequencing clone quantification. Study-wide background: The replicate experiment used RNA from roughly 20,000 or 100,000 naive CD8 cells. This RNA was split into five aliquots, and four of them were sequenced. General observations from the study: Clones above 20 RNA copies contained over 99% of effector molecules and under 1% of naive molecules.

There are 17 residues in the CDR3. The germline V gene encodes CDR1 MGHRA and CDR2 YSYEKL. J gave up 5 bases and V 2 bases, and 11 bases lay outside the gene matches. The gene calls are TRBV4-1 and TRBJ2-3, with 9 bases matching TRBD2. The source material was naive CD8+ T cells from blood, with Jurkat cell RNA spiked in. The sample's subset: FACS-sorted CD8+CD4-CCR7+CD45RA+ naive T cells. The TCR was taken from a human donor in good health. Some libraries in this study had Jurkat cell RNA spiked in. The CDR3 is CASSQSQRLAAGDTQYF. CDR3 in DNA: TGCGCCAGCAGCCAATCCCAAAGACTAGCGGCTGGAGATACGCAGTATTTT.